This TCR beta chain is drawn from a study of blood T cell repertoires in COVID-19. Profiled with immunoSEQ multiplex PCR; TCRdb holds only in-frame clones, not every one. Of just under 300,000 clones listed, around nine tenths are singletons. V gave up 2 bases and J gave up 5 bases, with 3 bases separating them. The CDR3 sequence is 11 residues long. From germline, CDR1 is ENHRY and CDR2 SYGVKD. The sample taken for sequencing was peripheral blood. This receptor was identified in an older man with acute or convalescent COVID-19. The chain is built from TRBV10-3 and TRBJ2-5; no definite D call. CDR3 sequence: CAISETETQYF. The CDR3 nucleotides are TGTGCCATCAGTGAGACTGAGACCCAGTACTTC.